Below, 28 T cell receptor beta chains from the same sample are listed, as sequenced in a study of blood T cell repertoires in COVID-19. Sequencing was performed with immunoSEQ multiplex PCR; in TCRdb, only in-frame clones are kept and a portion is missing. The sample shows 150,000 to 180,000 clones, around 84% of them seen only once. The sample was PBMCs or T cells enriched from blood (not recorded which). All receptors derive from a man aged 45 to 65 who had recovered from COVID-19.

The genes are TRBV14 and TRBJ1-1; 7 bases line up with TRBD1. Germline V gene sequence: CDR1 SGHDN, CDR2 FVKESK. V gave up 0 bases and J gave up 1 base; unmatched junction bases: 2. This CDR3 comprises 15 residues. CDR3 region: CASSQDWTGNTEAFF. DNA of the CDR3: TGTGCCAGCAGCCAAGATTGGACAGGGAACACTGAAGCTTTCTTT. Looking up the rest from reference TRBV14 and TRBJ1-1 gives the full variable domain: EAGVTQFPSHSVIEKGQTVTLRCDPISGHDNLYWYRRVMGKEIKFLLHFVKESKQDESGMPNNRFLAERTGGTYSTLKVQPAELEDSGVYFCASSQDWTGNTEAFFGQGTRLTVV.

The CDR3 coding sequence is TGTGCCAGCAGGTCACAGGGCAGCAATCAGCCCCAGCATTTT. It specifies CASRSQGSNQPQHF. The V gene is TRBV6-5, the J gene TRBJ1-5, with a tentative D call TRBD1 (6 bases). This CDR3 has 14 amino acids. V was pared by 6 bases and J by 1 base, with 10 bases between. Germline lookup yields CDR1 MNHEY and CDR2 SVGAGI.

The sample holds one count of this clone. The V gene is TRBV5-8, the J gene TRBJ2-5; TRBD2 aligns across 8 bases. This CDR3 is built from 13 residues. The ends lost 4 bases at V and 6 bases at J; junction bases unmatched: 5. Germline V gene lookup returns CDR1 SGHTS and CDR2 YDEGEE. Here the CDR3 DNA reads TGTGCCAGCAGCCCCGGGAGGGGGAAGACCCAGTACTTC. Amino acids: CASSPGRGKTQYF.

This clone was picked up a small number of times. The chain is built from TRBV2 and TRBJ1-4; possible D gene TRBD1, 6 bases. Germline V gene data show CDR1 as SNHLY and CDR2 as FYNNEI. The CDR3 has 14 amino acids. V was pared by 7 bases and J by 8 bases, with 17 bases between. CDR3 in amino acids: CASTLAQGREKLFF. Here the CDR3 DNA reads TGTGCCAGCACCTTAGCACAGGGAAGAGAAAAACTGTTTTTT.

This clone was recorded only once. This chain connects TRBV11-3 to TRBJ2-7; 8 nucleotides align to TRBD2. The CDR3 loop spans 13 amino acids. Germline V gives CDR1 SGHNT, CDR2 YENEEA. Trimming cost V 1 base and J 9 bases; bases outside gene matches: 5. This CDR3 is CASSLGVAGPQYF. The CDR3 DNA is TGTGCCAGCAGCTTAGGGGTAGCGGGGCCGCAGTACTTC.

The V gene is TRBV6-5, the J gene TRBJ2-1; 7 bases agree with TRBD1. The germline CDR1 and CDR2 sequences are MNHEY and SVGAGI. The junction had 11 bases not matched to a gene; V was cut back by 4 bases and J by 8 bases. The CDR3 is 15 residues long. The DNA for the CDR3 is TGTGCCAGCAGTTCGGGTGACAGGGTCACCGATGAGCAGTTCTTC. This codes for CASSSGDRVTDEQFF.

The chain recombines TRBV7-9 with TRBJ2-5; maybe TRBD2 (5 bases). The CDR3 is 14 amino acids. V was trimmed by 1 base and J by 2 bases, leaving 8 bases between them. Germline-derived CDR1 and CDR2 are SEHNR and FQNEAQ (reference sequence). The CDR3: CASSLGTLQETQYF. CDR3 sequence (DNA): TGTGCCAGCAGCTTAGGGACTCTACAAGAGACCCAGTACTTC.

The CDR3: CTSSPSVANEKLFF. In nucleotides, the CDR3 is TGCACCAGCAGCCCGTCGGTGGCTAATGAAAAACTGTTTTTT. This chain uses TRBV1 with TRBJ1-4. TRBV1 is shown as a pseudogene. The CDR3 runs 14 residues.

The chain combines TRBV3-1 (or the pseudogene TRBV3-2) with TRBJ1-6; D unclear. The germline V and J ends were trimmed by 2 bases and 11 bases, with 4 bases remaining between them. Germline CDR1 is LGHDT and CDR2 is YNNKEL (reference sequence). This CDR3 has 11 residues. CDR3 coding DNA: TGTGCCAGCAGCCAAAACACACCCCTCCACTTT. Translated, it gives CASSQNTPLHF.

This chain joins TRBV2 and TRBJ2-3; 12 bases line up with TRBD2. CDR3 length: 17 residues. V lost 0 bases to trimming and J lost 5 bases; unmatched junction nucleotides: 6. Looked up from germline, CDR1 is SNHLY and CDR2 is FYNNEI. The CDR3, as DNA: TGTGCCAGCAGTGAAGCCTCTAGCGGGGGGGCCGTAGATACGCAGTATTTT. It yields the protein CASSEASSGGAVDTQYF.

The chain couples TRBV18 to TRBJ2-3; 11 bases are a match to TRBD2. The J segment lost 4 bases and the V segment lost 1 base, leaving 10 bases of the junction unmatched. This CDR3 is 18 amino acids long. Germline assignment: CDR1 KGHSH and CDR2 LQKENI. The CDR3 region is CASSPRASGGPRADTQYF. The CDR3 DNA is TGTGCCAGCTCACCACGGGCTAGCGGGGGGCCGAGGGCAGATACGCAGTATTTT.

The CDR3 nucleotides read TGTGCCAGCAGCCAGTATCTGACTAGCGGGGGGGCCGGGGAGACCCAGTACTTC. This codes for CASSQYLTSGGAGETQYF. This chain uses TRBV3-1 (or the pseudogene TRBV3-2) with TRBJ2-5; 14 nucleotides agree with TRBD2. Germline V gene data show CDR1 as LGHDT and CDR2 as YNNKEL (reference sequence). The CDR3 covers 18 residues. Germline trimming cut 3 bases from V and 5 bases from J; bases unmatched to any gene: 11.

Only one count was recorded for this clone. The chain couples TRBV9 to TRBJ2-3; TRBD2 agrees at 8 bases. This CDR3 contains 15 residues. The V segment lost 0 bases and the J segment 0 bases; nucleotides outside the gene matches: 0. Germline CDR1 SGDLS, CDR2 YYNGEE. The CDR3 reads CASSVVAGSTDTQYF. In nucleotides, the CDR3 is TGTGCCAGCAGCGTAGTAGCGGGAAGCACAGATACGCAGTATTTT.

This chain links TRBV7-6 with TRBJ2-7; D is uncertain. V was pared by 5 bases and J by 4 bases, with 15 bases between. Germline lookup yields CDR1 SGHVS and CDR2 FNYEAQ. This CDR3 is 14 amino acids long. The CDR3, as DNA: TGTGCCAGCAGCCCCCAGATTTCGTCGTACGAGCAGTACTTC. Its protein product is CASSPQISSYEQYF.

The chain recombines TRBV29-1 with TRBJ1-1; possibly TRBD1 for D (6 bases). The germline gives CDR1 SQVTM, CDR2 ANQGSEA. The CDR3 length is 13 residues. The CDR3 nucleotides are TGCAGTGCCCGCACGACAGGGAACACTGAAGCTTTCTTT. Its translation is CSARTTGNTEAFF.

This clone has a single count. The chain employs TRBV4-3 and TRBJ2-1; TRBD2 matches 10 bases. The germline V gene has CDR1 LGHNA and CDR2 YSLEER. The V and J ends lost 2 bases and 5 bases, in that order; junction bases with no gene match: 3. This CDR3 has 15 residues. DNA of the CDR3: TGCGCCAGCAGCCAACAGCGGGGGGGCCACAATGAGCAGTTCTTC. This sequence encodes CASSQQRGGHNEQFF.

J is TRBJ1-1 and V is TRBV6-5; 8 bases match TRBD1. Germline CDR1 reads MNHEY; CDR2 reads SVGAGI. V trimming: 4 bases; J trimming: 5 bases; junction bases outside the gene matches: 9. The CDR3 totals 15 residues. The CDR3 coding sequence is TGTGCCAGCAGTTTCCGGACAGGGCAAGAGACTGAAGCTTTCTTT. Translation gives CASSFRTGQETEAFF.

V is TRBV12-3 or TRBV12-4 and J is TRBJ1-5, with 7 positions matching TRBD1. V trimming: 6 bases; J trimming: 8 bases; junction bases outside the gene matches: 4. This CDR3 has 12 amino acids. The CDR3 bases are TGTGCCAGCAGCCCTACAGGGGAGCCCCAGCATTTT. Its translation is CASSPTGEPQHF.

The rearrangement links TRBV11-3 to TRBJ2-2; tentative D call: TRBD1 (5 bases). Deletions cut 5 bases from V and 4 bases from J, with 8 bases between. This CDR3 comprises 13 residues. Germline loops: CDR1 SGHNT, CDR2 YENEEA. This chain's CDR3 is CASSPTGTGELFF. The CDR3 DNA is TGTGCCAGCAGCCCAACAGGCACCGGGGAGCTGTTTTTT.

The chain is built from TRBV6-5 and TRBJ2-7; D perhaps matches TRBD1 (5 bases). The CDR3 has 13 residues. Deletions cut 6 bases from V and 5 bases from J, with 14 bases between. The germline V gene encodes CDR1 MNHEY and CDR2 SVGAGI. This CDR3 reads CASRPGIRDEQYF. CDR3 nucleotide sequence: TGTGCCAGCAGGCCAGGGATTCGGGACGAGCAGTACTTC.

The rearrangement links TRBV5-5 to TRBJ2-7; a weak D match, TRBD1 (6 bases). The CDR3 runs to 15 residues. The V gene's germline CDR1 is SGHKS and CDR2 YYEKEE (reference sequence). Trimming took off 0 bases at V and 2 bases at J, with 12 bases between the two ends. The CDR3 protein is CASSLAGGQAYEQYF. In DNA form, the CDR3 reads TGTGCCAGCAGCTTGGCTGGGGGCCAAGCCTACGAGCAGTACTTC.

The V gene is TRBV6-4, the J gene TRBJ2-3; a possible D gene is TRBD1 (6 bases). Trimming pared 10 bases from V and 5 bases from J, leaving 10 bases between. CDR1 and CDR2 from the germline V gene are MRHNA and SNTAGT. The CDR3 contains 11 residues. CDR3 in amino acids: CATLQGDTQYF. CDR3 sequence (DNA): TGTGCCACCCTACAGGGAGATACGCAGTATTTT.

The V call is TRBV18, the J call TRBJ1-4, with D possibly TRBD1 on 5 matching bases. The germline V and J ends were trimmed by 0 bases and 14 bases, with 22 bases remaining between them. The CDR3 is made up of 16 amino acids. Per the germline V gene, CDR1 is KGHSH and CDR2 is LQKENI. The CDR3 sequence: CASSPPTGAPPGRLFF. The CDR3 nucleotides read TGTGCCAGCTCACCACCCACAGGTGCGCCCCCAGGAAGGCTGTTTTTT.

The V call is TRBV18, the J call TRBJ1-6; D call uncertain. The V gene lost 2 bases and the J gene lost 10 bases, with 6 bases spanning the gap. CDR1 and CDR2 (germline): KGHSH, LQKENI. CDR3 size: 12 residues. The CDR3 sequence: CASSPTTSPLHF. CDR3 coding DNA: TGTGCCAGCTCACCAACGACATCACCCCTCCACTTT. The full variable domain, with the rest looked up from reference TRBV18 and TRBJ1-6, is NAGVMQNPRHLVRRRGQEARLRCSPMKGHSHVYWYRQLPEEGLKFMVYLQKENIIDESGMPKERFSAEFPKEGPSILRIQQVVRGDSAAYFCASSPTTSPLHFGNGTRLTVT.

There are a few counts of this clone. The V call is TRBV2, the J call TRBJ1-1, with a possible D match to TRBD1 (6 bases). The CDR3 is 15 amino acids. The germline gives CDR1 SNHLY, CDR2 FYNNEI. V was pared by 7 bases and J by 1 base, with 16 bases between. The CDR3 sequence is CASKPGHQTNTEAFF. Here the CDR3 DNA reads TGTGCCAGCAAACCGGGACACCAGACGAACACTGAAGCTTTCTTT.

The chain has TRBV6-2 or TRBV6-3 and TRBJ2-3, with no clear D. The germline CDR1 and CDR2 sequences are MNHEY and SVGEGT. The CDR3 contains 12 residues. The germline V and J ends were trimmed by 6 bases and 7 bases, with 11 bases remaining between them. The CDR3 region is CASSFVAYTQYF. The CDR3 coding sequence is TGTGCCAGCAGCTTTGTGGCCTATACGCAGTATTTT.

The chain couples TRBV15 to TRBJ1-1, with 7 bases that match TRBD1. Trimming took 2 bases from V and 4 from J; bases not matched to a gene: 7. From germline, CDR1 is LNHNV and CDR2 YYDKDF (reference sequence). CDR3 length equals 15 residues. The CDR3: CATSRPQGLFTEAFF. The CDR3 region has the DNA TGTGCCACCAGCAGACCACAGGGGTTATTCACTGAAGCTTTCTTT.

CDR3: CASSQGTGVFEQYF. The CDR3 region has the DNA TGCGCCAGCAGCCAAGGGACAGGGGTTTTCGAGCAGTACTTC. The chain combines TRBV4-1 with TRBJ2-7; 9 positions agree with TRBD1. V lost 1 base and J lost 6; bases outside the gene matches: 4. Germline CDR1 reads MGHRA; CDR2 reads YSYEKL. This CDR3 has 14 amino acids.